This T cell receptor beta chain originates from a study of glioma-infiltrating T cells (dated by TCRdb to the mid-2010s). About the study as a whole: TCR alpha- and beta-chain repertoires were sequenced from glioma tissue, non-neoplastic brain tissue and matched peripheral blood mononuclear cells. Each tissue-infiltrating repertoire was compared with the same patient's peripheral blood repertoire to measure divergence between tissue and blood T-cell populations. Three low-grade glioma patients, eight or nine primary glioblastoma patients and three non-glioma patients contributing non-neoplastic brain tissue were included in the paired cohort. The paper's findings and limits, for the study overall: The group comparisons were based on small numbers of patients: three non-neoplastic, three low-grade glioma and several glioblastoma patients. Very few CDR3 sequences were found to be shared between tissue and blood, and this scarcity was attributed to high CDR3 diversity and limited sampling. VJ-independent divergence between tissue and blood was found to be below expectation in non-neoplastic patients but above expectation in all gliomas, particularly low-grade gliomas.

TCR alpha and beta CDR3 regions were amplified with the iRepertoire nested amplicon-rescue multiplex PCR (arm-PCR) platform from RNA. For one-step reverse transcription and amplification, roughly 95-450 ng of tissue mRNA or PBMC total RNA was used as input. Following bead purification, Illumina adapters were added by a secondary multiplex PCR, and the libraries were gel-purified between 200 and 400 bp. Demultiplexing relied on internal 6-nucleotide barcodes carried by the libraries. The libraries were sequenced on an Illumina MiSeq using 2x220 or 2x250 nucleotide paired-end reads. For the original study's pipeline: FLASH 1.2.11 was used to merge paired reads, and BWA-MEM then aligned the reads to the GRCh37 human genome before TRA and TRB reads were extracted. An IMGT-derived reference of cassette sequences and CDR3 motifs, with pseudogenes included, was used for V and J assignment. Reads were translated in three frames, and productive CDR3s were defined by a C…FGXG motif without stop codons. Clonotypes were defined as unique combinations of V-J cassette pair and CDR3 amino acid sequence. Hamming distance filtering was applied to reads, with thresholds set by the sequence error rate of each sample in mapped regions. TCRdb reprocessed the public reads (quality trimming at Q25 with fastp, clone calling with MiXCR) and kept in-frame beta chains. Every entry covers one CDR3 protein and lists the most common genes and DNA from its rows. These V and J calls originate from TCRdb's pipeline instead of the authors' own analysis. This sample lists 150,000 to 200,000 distinct CDR3 sequences; roughly two fifths were detected once. The ten largest clones take up 5.2% of the sample.

In the germline V gene (reference sequence), CDR1 corresponds to DFQATT and CDR2 to SNEGSKA. The CDR3 holds 16 amino acids from the cysteine to the phenylalanine. The read is trimmed to its CDR3 DNA, 48 bases read in frame from base 1. In the case of this clonotype: Its antigen is not yet known. Being one base from a much bigger clone, this may be a read error.

The TCR originated in a human donor with low-grade glioma or glioblastoma, undergoing nonglioma brain surgery, or in good health (not recorded which). Sequencing was done on a sample of glioma tissue, nonneoplastic brain tissue, or PBMCs (not recorded which). The rearrangement combines TRBV20-1 with TRBJ2-1, with TRBD2 identical over 7 junction bases. The DNA is TGCGGTGCTGGGGGGGGTACTAGCGCTATTTACAATGAGCAGTTCTTC. This translates into CGAGGGTSAIYNEQFF.